This TCR beta chain was observed in a study of Graves' ophthalmopathy and Graves' hyperthyroidism. This clonotype has at least ten counts. The antigen remains unidentified. Study results and caveats: The model achieved approximately 71% sensitivity and roughly 72% specificity for ophthalmopathy progression.

Amplification of the TCR beta CDR3 regions used RNA transcripts (as template). First-round RT-PCR relied on HTBI primers, and a second-round multiplex PCR came next. MiXCR, run by TCRdb on the multiplex PCR reads, gives a single entry per CDR3 protein. The sample records over 200,000 distinct CDR3 sequences, 25% to 30% being singletons. Pregnancy or lactation, uncontrolled infections and other autoimmune diseases were grounds for excluding patients. The evidence that diagnosis relied on was clinical symptoms, serum thyroxine, TRAb, thyroid ultrasound and orbital computed tomography. The ends were cut back, 2 bases at V and 4 bases at J, with 14 bases in the middle. Germline CDR1 SGHAT, CDR2 FQNNGV. CDR3 length equals 15 residues.

The TCR sequence derives from a middle-aged man with Graves' ophthalmopathy. The sample comprised peripheral blood. V usage is TRBV11-2 and J usage is TRBJ2-5; D is perhaps TRBD2 (7 bases). CDR3 DNA: TGTGCCAGCAGCTTAATCTCGGGGGGCCCAGAGACCCAGTACTTC. It encodes CASSLISGGPETQYF.